The 10 T cell receptor beta chains listed next were all sequenced from one sample in a study of beta chain features in type 1 diabetes. Investigators reverse transcribed all isolated RNA, so they sequenced expressed TCRB transcripts. The method was immunoSEQ multiplex PCR; TCRdb's version includes in-frame clones alone and lacks a portion of them. The top ten hold under 2.5% of the sample, which has 150,000 to 190,000 clones, more than 9.5% seen once. The sequenced sample was central memory CD4+ T cells from blood. Receptors were obtained from a young man in good health.

This sequence joins TRBV7-2 and TRBJ1-2; tentative D call: TRBD1 (6 bases). Trimming removed 4 bases at V and 0 bases at J, with 18 bases between. CDR1 and CDR2 from the germline V gene are SGHTA and FQGNSA. The CDR3 extends over 17 amino acids. CDR3: CASSSGQRLTTNYGYTF. For the CDR3, the DNA is TGTGCCAGCAGCTCAGGACAGAGGCTAACTACTAACTATGGCTACACCTTC.

This rearrangement joins TRBV9 to TRBJ1-5, with 10 bases aligning to TRBD1. J was trimmed by 3 bases and V by 2 bases; bases with no gene match: 5. Germline CDR1 SGDLS, CDR2 YYNGEE. CDR3 length: 16 amino acids. The CDR3 region is CASSVGDRGYNQPQHF. CDR3 nucleotides: TGTGCCAGCAGCGTTGGGGACAGGGGCTACAATCAGCCCCAGCATTTT.

The rearrangement joins TRBV4-2 to TRBJ2-3; 9 positions match TRBD2. Germline-derived CDR1 and CDR2 are LGHNA and YNFKEQ. V lost 5 bases to trimming and J lost 1 base; unmatched junction nucleotides: 4. The CDR3 sequence is 15 residues long. The CDR3 nucleotides are TGTGCCAGCAGCTTTTCTAGCGGGGGCACAGATACGCAGTATTTT. Translating gives CASSFSSGGTDTQYF.

J is TRBJ2-7 and V is TRBV2, with D hard to call. The V gene lost 6 bases and the J gene lost 9 bases, with 15 bases spanning the gap. From germline, CDR1 is SNHLY and CDR2 FYNNEI. This CDR3 is built from 12 residues. The CDR3 spells CASSPSSNGQYF. CDR3 DNA sequence: TGTGCCAGCAGCCCCTCTTCTAATGGGCAGTACTTC.

This clone was found a few times. The chain links TRBV10-3 to TRBJ2-7; 9 bases agree with TRBD2. Germline CDR1 reads ENHRY; CDR2 reads SYGVKD. CDR3 length equals 15 residues. The V gene end was trimmed by 2 bases and the J gene end by 0 bases; junction bases not matched to a gene: 2. In DNA, the CDR3 is TGTGCCATCAGTGAGCCTAGCGGGACCTCCTACGAGCAGTACTTC. Translating gives CAISEPSGTSYEQYF.

The chain joins TRBV6-6 to TRBJ1-1, with D tentatively TRBD1 (5 bases). The germline V and J ends were trimmed by 7 bases and 6 bases, with 9 bases remaining between them. Germline V gene lookup returns CDR1 MNHNY and CDR2 SVGAGI (reference sequence). The CDR3 consists of 11 residues. The CDR3 region has the DNA TGTGCCAGCAACCGGGGCGCTGAAGCTTTCTTT. Encoded protein: CASNRGAEAFF.

This clone has just a few counts. The CDR3 loop is CASSSRLAGGPNEQFF. DNA for the CDR3: TGTGCCAGCAGCTCCCGACTAGCGGGAGGGCCAAATGAGCAGTTCTTC. The chain joins TRBV11-2 to TRBJ2-1, with 14 nucleotides matching TRBD2. V shed 4 bases and J 7 bases; nucleotides not matched to a gene: 6. CDR1 and CDR2 from the germline V gene are SGHAT and FQNNGV. CDR3 length: 16 amino acids.

The rearrangement links TRBV6-4 to TRBJ1-2; D is perhaps TRBD1 (6 bases). The germline V gene has CDR1 MRHNA and CDR2 SNTAGT. Between the trimmed V and J ends, which lost 9 bases and 4 bases, there was a span of 18 bases. The CDR3 sequence is 14 residues long. Here the CDR3 reads CARIQGSRRYGYTF. The CDR3 bases are TGTGCCAGGATACAGGGATCGCGGCGCTATGGCTACACCTTC.

Only a few counts were recorded for this clone. The chain links TRBV7-2 to TRBJ2-4; D unresolved. The CDR3 is made up of 14 amino acids. Germline values: CDR1 SGHTA, CDR2 FQGNSA. V was clipped by 1 base and J by 0 bases, with 4 bases between them. This chain's CDR3 is CASSLVVAKNIQYF. DNA of the CDR3: TGTGCCAGCAGCTTAGTAGTAGCCAAAAACATTCAGTACTTC.

This clone was observed a few times. The chain employs TRBV14 and TRBJ1-2; the D gene is possibly TRBD1 (5 bases). The V end lost 1 base, the J end lost 5 bases, and 17 bases lay between the germline ends. CDR3 length: 16 residues. Per germline, CDR1 SGHDN and CDR2 FVKESK. DNA of the CDR3: TGTGCCAGCAGCCAAGCCCCAGGACGGGGGGTATATGGCTACACCTTC. This encodes CASSQAPGRGVYGYTF.